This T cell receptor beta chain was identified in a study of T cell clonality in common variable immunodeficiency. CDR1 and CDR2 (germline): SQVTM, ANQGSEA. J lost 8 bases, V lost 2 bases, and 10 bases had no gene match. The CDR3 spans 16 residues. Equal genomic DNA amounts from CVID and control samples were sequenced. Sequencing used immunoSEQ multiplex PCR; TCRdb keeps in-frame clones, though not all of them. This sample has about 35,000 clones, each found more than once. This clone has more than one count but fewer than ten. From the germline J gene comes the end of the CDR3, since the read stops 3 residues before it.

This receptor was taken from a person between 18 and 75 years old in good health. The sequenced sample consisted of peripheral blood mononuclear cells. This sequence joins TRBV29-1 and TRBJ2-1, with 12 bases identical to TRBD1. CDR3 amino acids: CSVETQGQGARDEQFF. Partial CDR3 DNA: TGCAGCGTTGAAACGCAGGGACAGGGGGCTAGGGATGAG.